Listed below are T cell receptor beta chains from one sample, sequenced in a study of blood T cell repertoires in COVID-19. The table came from immunoSEQ multiplex PCR; TCRdb's copy has only in-frame clones and leaves some out. The sample contains approximately 280,000 clones, about 83% of which appear only once. Material: PBMCs or T cells enriched from blood (not recorded which). Receptor source: a woman in her forties who had recovered from COVID-19. Both conserved end residues are part of each CDR3. Each record gives: J gene, clone size, D gene, V gene, CDR3 DNA, CDR3 protein. The D gene is left open where the match is weak. The size field is filled for only some rows; it gives once, few, many or a size class.

>TRBJ2-1|-|TRBD2|TRBV7-3
TGTGCCAGCAGCTTAGGGGCGGGAGAGTCCCACAATGAGCAGTTCTTC
CASSLGAGESHNEQFF
>TRBJ2-1|-|-|TRBV6-4
TGTGCCAGCAGCGCGGGGTCCTACAATGAGCAGTTCTTC
CASSAGSYNEQFF
>TRBJ1-2|-|TRBD1|TRBV28
TGTGCCAGCAGTAACAGGGGGGGCTACACCTTC
CASSNRGGYTF
>TRBJ1-2|-|-|TRBV12-3/TRBV12-4
TGTGCCAGCAGCCTGGTGGCTGAACGTGGCTACACCTTC
CASSLVAERGYTF
>TRBJ2-7|-|TRBD2|TRBV11-2
TGTGCCAGCAGCTTAGTAGGGGTGGTAGCGGGGAGGTACGAGCAGTACTTC
CASSLVGVVAGRYEQYF
>TRBJ1-4|-|TRBD1|TRBV7-2
TGTGCCAGCAGCTCGGACAGGGTCGGGAGTAATGAAAAACTGTTTTTT
CASSSDRVGSNEKLFF
>TRBJ1-3|-|TRBD1|TRBV28
TGTGCCAGCAGGAGGACAGGGTATAGCTCTGGAAACACCATATATTTT
CASRRTGYSSGNTIYF
>TRBJ1-2|once|-|TRBV6-1
TGTGCCAGCGGGCTTGGTAGTTATGGCTACACCTTC
CASGLGSYGYTF
>TRBJ1-1|-|-|TRBV25-1
TGTGCCAGCAGGCAGGGAAGGACTGAAGCTTTCTTT
CASRQGRTEAFF
>TRBJ1-2|-|-|TRBV3-1/TRBV3-2
TGTGCCAGCAGCCAAGTAGGGGCTAACTATGGCTACACCTTC
CASSQVGANYGYTF
>TRBJ1-5|-|-|TRBV6-5
TGTGCCAGCAGTTACACCAGGAATCAGCCCCAGCATTTT
CASSYTRNQPQHF
>TRBJ2-5|-|TRBD2|TRBV9
TGTGCCAGCAGCGCGGGACTAGCGGGAGCCGGGACCCAGTACTTC
CASSAGLAGAGTQYF
>TRBJ2-1|-|TRBD2|TRBV7-9
TGTGCCAGCAGCTTACCTCGGACTAGCGGAAATATTTACAATGAGCAGTTCTTC
CASSLPRTSGNIYNEQFF
>TRBJ1-4|-|-|TRBV27
TGTGCCAGCAGTTTAGTGCCGGTCGAAAAACTGTTTTTT
CASSLVPVEKLFF
>TRBJ2-1|-|TRBD1|TRBV5-1
TGCGCCAGCAGTATCAAGAGACAGGGGGCTTATGAGATCAATATGTATGAGCAGTTCTTC
CASSIKRQGAYEINMYEQFF
>TRBJ2-7|-|-|TRBV27
TGTGCCAGTTCGCCCCGGGAGTACGAGCAGTACTTC
CASSPREYEQYF
>TRBJ1-4|-|-|TRBV25-1
TGTGCCAGCAGTGAGAGGGGGTTTGGCGAAAAACTGTTTTTT
CASSERGFGEKLFF
>TRBJ1-2|-|-|TRBV2
TGTGCCAGCAGTGAGAGAACGGGGGATTGGTATGGCTACACCTTC
CASSERTGDWYGYTF
>TRBJ2-7|-|TRBD2|TRBV2
TGTGCCAGCAGAGCGACTAGCGCGCCCTACGAGCAGTACTTC
CASRATSAPYEQYF
>TRBJ2-3|-|-|TRBV11-2
TGTGCCAGCAGCTTAAGCCCAGGATCGAATACGCAGTATTTT
CASSLSPGSNTQYF
>TRBJ1-1|-|-|TRBV7-3
TGTGCCAGCAGCTTAACGGGGCAGGACGGCGAAGATGAAGCTTTCTTT
CASSLTGQDGEDEAFF
>TRBJ2-5|-|-|TRBV3-1/TRBV3-2
TGTGCCAGCAGCCAACCCTTGGGGGCGGGAGAAGAGACCCAGTACTTC
CASSQPLGAGEETQYF
>TRBJ2-7|-|TRBD1|TRBV6-5
TGTGCCAGCAGTTACTCCGGGACAGGAATCTACGAGCAGTACTTC
CASSYSGTGIYEQYF
>TRBJ1-4|few|-|TRBV7-2
TGTGCCAGCAGATGGGACATAGCAACTAATGAAAAACTGTTTTTT
CASRWDIATNEKLFF
>TRBJ1-2|-|-|TRBV19
TGTGCCAGTAGTATAGGCAGCGCTAACTATGGCTACACCTTC
CASSIGSANYGYTF
>TRBJ1-4|once|-|TRBV7-2
TGTGCCAGCAGCTTAGGGGGGCCCACTAATGAAAAACTGTTTTTT
CASSLGGPTNEKLFF
>TRBJ2-7|-|-|TRBV30
TGTGCCTGGAGTCAGGGAGGAATCACCTACGAGCAGTACTTC
CAWSQGGITYEQYF
>TRBJ1-1|many|-|TRBV3-1/TRBV3-2
TGTGCCAGCAGCCAAGACGGGGTCCGCCGGGGAGCTTTCTTT
CASSQDGVRRGAFF
>TRBJ2-1|-|TRBD2|TRBV7-3
TGTGCCAGCAGCTTAAGCTCCGGGAGCGGGAGCTACAATGAGCAGTTCTTC
CASSLSSGSGSYNEQFF
>TRBJ2-5|few|-|TRBV15
TGTGCCACCAGCAGGGCCGCAGAAGAGACCCAGTACTTC
CATSRAAEETQYF
>TRBJ2-1|-|-|TRBV11-2
TGTGCCAGCAGCTTAGAAGGTTTCAGCTGGGGCGCCCCGATGAATGAGCAGTTCTTC
CASSLEGFSWGAPMNEQFF
>TRBJ2-7|-|TRBD2|TRBV28
TGTGCCAGCAGTTTGGTTAGCGGGAGTCGCGAGCAGTACTTC
CASSLVSGSREQYF
>TRBJ2-1|-|TRBD2|TRBV13
TGTGCCAGCAGCTATGACGGCAGCGGGAACTACAATGAGCAGTTCTTC
CASSYDGSGNYNEQFF
>TRBJ1-5|few|-|TRBV2
TGTGCCAGCAATAAAAGCCGGCGGGCGGTTAGCAATCAGCCCCAGCATTTT
CASNKSRRAVSNQPQHF
>TRBJ2-2|-|TRBD2|TRBV2
TGTGCCAGCAGTGAAAGCGGGAGTAGGAACACCGGGGAGCTGTTTTTT
CASSESGSRNTGELFF
>TRBJ2-5|-|TRBD2|TRBV18
TGTGCCAGCTCACCACAACTAGCGGGAGTGGAGACCCAGTACTTC
CASSPQLAGVETQYF
>TRBJ1-4|-|TRBD1|TRBV28
TGTGCCAGCTTTCAAGGGGGCCAGGCTAATGAAAAACTGTTTTTT
CASFQGGQANEKLFF
>TRBJ2-7|-|TRBD1|TRBV7-2
TGTGCCAGCAGCTCACGACAGGGTTCCTACGAGCAGTACTTC
CASSSRQGSYEQYF
>TRBJ1-2|once|TRBD1|TRBV7-2
TGTGCCAGCAGCGGAAGGGGACAGGACCCTACTGGGTATGGCTACACCTTC
CASSGRGQDPTGYGYTF
>TRBJ1-2|-|TRBD1|TRBV5-1
TGCGCCAGCAGCATTGGACAGGGGAGGTATGGCTACACCTTC
CASSIGQGRYGYTF